This record looks at one T cell receptor beta chain sequence and its context. Its antigen is as yet unknown. In the ophthalmopathy cohort, Clinical Activity Score was at least 3, NOSPECS grade at least 4, and duration under 3 months. Researchers amplified the TCR beta CDR3 regions from RNA transcripts. The HTBI set primed first-round TCR CDR3 RT-PCR. TCRdb passed the multiplex PCR reads through MiXCR, listing each CDR3 protein once. The sample holds 250,000 to 300,000 distinct CDR3 sequences, approximately 18% seen once. V gave up 4 bases and J gave up 2 bases; unmatched junction bases: 4. Looked up from germline, CDR1 is DFQATT and CDR2 is SNEGSKA (reference sequence). CDR3 length: 16 amino acids. The data are from a study of T cells in Graves' hyperthyroidism and ophthalmopathy. Whole-study findings and limits: Blood also contained most expanded thyroid clonotypes above 0.001.

The chain recombines TRBV20-1 with TRBJ2-6; 11 nucleotides align to TRBD2. Sequenced: blood. The receptor was isolated from a middle-aged man with Graves' ophthalmopathy. CDR3 residues: CSANALAGAGANVLTF. CDR3 in DNA: TGCAGTGCTAACGCACTAGCGGGAGCTGGGGCCAACGTCCTGACTTTC.